This entry features one T cell receptor beta chain sequence. The target antigen is unknown. The sample is drawn from a study of OX40 agonist ivuxolimab in advanced cancers. This table comes from immunoSEQ multiplex PCR, and its TCRdb copy is limited to in-frame clones, with some not included. Here the sample spans about 56,000 clones, around 91% being singletons. The CDR3 is made up of 15 amino acids. Trimming pared 6 bases from V and 0 bases from J, leaving 15 bases between. The germline V gene encodes CDR1 SQVTM and CDR2 ANQGSEA. Overall study findings and caveats: Certain nonresponders additionally had low normalized T-cell clonal expansion.

Sequenced material: CD4+ or CD8+ T cells sorted from blood, taken in a trial of the OX40 agonist ivuxolimab. This receptor was taken from an adult with an advanced solid tumor such as melanoma, head and neck, liver or kidney cancer. V and J are TRBV29-1 and TRBJ2-1; D may be TRBD2 (6 bases). CDR3 bases: TGCAGCGTAGGGGCTAGCGACAGCTCCTACAATGAGCAGTTCTTC. Its protein product is CSVGASDSSYNEQFF.